Presented here are 28 T cell receptor beta chains from one specimen sequenced in a study of CD8+CD57+ T cells in acquired aplastic anemia. TCR beta VDJ combinations and CDR3 sequences were profiled from genomic DNA. TCRdb recomputed calls from the reads with MiXCR, one row per CDR3 protein. The table has some 180,000 distinct CDR3 sequences, less than 55% seen once. The specimen was sorted CD4+, CD8+, or CD8+CD57+ T cells (not recorded which) from PBMCs. These TCRs come from a human donor in good health.

This clonotype was seen only a few times. This chain uses TRBV28 with TRBJ1-5; 8 nucleotides match TRBD1. Germline assignment: CDR1 MDHEN and CDR2 SYDVKM. This CDR3 has 15 residues. The J segment lost 5 bases and the V segment lost 4 bases, leaving 7 bases of the junction unmatched. CDR3 coding DNA: TGTGCCAGCAGTTCGGCAGGGGGCAGTCATCAGCCCCAGCATTTT. It encodes CASSSAGGSHQPQHF.

V and J are TRBV5-6 and TRBJ1-6; tentative D call: TRBD1 (6 bases). Trimming took 3 bases from V and 7 from J, leaving 17 bases between them. This CDR3 is 16 amino acids long. Germline values: CDR1 SGHDT, CDR2 YYEEEE. This CDR3 reads CASSSSPGARNSPLHF. The CDR3 DNA reads as TGTGCCAGCAGCTCAAGCCCAGGGGCGCGAAATTCACCCCTCCACTTT.

CDR3 region: CASTVTRNYGYTF. The CDR3 DNA reads as TGTGCCAGTACAGTCACCCGGAACTATGGCTACACCTTC. This chain links TRBV19 with TRBJ1-2; D uncertain. This CDR3 contains 13 residues. Trimming removed 7 bases from V and 2 bases from J, with 11 bases in between. CDR1 is LNHDA and CDR2 is SQIVND in the germline V gene (reference sequence).

The CDR3 region has the DNA TGTGCCAGCATGGGTGCAACGGGGTATGGCTACACCTTC. This gives the protein CASMGATGYGYTF. V and J are TRBV2 and TRBJ1-2, with unresolved D. CDR1 is SNHLY, CDR2 FYNNEI, per germline. The ends were cut back, 7 bases at V and 5 bases at J, with 14 bases in the middle. The length of the CDR3 is 13 residues.

The chain's CDR3 is CASSFSSYNSPLHF. The CDR3, as DNA: TGTGCCAGCAGCTTTTCCTCCTATAATTCACCCCTCCACTTT. The chain recombines TRBV7-3 with TRBJ1-6; D is uncertain. The CDR3 length is 14 residues. Germline CDR1 is SGHTA and CDR2 is FQGTGA. Trimming took off 3 bases at V and 0 bases at J, with 3 bases between the two ends.

This chain links TRBV29-1 with TRBJ1-2, with 8 bases identical to TRBD1. CDR3 size: 16 residues. V shed 0 bases, J shed 4 bases, and the junction held 10 bases outside the gene matches. Germline CDR1 is SQVTM and CDR2 is ANQGSEA. CDR3 sequence reads: CSVEDQSGGLGYGYTF. CDR3 DNA: TGCAGCGTTGAAGATCAGTCAGGGGGCTTAGGCTATGGCTACACCTTC.

The chain carries TRBV12-3 or TRBV12-4 and TRBJ2-1; unclear D gene. V lost 5 bases and J lost 3, with 11 bases in between. The CDR3 is 14 residues long. The CDR3 DNA reads as TGTGCCAGCAGTGCACCAATTTACTACAATGAGCAGTTCTTC. Translated, it gives CASSAPIYYNEQFF.

This clonotype is a singleton in its sample. The chain carries TRBV11-2 and TRBJ2-3, with D uncertain. Germline lookup yields CDR1 SGHAT and CDR2 FQNNGV. Trimming took off 5 bases at V and 0 bases at J, with 12 bases between the two ends. The CDR3 loop spans 15 amino acids. The CDR3 is CASSPTEISTDTQYF. DNA of the CDR3: TGTGCCAGCAGCCCTACGGAAATAAGCACAGATACGCAGTATTTT.

This clonotype was recorded once. This chain joins TRBV20-1 and TRBJ1-5, with 7 bases fitting TRBD1. This CDR3 is built from 15 residues. The V gene's germline CDR1 is DFQATT and CDR2 SNEGSKA (reference sequence). Trimming removed 1 base from V and 6 bases from J; junction bases left unmatched: 9. The CDR3 DNA reads TGCAGTGCTAGAGTAGGCGCAGGGGACAGTCAGCCCCAGCATTTT. Translated, it gives CSARVGAGDSQPQHF.

Concerning this clonotype itself: A read error is possible here, since a much larger clone lies one base away. Here the CDR3 DNA reads TGTGCCAGCAGCCGGGGCAAGGGGACCCCGGCCCACTTT. Residues: CASSRGKGTPAHF. The genes are TRBV2 and TRBJ1-6; D is perhaps TRBD1 (5 bases). The CDR3 loop spans 13 amino acids. Per germline, CDR1 SNHLY and CDR2 FYNNEI. V dropped 6 bases and J dropped 18 bases, with 21 bases sitting between them.

This clonotype has a single count. V usage is TRBV19 and J usage is TRBJ2-3, with D unresolved. The CDR3 length is 12 residues. Germline CDR1 reads LNHDA; CDR2 reads SQIVND (reference sequence). V was cut by 3 bases and J by 4 bases, with 5 bases left in between. Written as DNA, the CDR3 is TGTGCCAGTAGTATTTTCCCAGATACGCAGTATTTT. Translating gives CASSIFPDTQYF.

This clonotype was recorded many times. CDR3 protein: CASSQEIKAGDRSTDTQYF. CDR3 bases: TGTGCCAGCAGCCAAGAGATAAAAGCGGGCGATAGAAGCACAGATACGCAGTATTTT. This chain uses TRBV14 with TRBJ2-3; D is possibly TRBD2 (6 bases). Trimming pared 0 bases from V and 0 bases from J, leaving 19 bases between. The CDR3 contains 19 residues. Looked up from germline, CDR1 is SGHDN and CDR2 is FVKESK.

There are a few counts of this clonotype. The chain carries TRBV10-1 and TRBJ2-1; possible D gene TRBD1, 5 bases. The CDR3 runs to 13 residues. The germline V and J ends were trimmed by 3 bases and 3 bases, with 6 bases remaining between them. The V gene's germline CDR1 is WNHNN and CDR2 SYGVQD (reference sequence). In DNA form, the CDR3 reads TGCGCCAGCAGTGAAGGACACTACAATGAGCAGTTCTTC. Protein product: CASSEGHYNEQFF.

This clonotype has a count of ten or more. The CDR3 reads CSAGHDRRNYEQYF. The CDR3, as DNA: TGCAGTGCTGGGCACGACAGGAGAAACTACGAGCAGTACTTC. The V gene is TRBV20-1, the J gene TRBJ2-7; weak D call: TRBD1 (6 bases). V was clipped by 5 bases and J by 3 bases, with 17 bases between them. Germline V gene sequence: CDR1 DFQATT, CDR2 SNEGSKA (reference sequence). The CDR3 is 14 amino acids.

This chain connects TRBV7-2 to TRBJ2-7; D possibly matches TRBD1 or TRBD2 (6 bases each). The CDR3 contains 13 residues. Germline V gene lookup returns CDR1 SGHTA and CDR2 FQGNSA. V shed 5 bases and J shed 7 bases, with 15 bases lying between them. This CDR3 reads CASSQEGGREQYF. The CDR3 DNA is TGTGCCAGCAGCCAGGAAGGGGGGCGGGAGCAGTACTTC.

V is TRBV7-9 and J is TRBJ2-7; D is possibly TRBD1 (6 bases). Trimming took 5 bases from V and 0 from J, leaving 14 bases between them. CDR1 is SEHNR, CDR2 FQNEAQ, per germline (reference sequence). The CDR3 extends over 15 amino acids. DNA of the CDR3: TGTGCCAGCAGCCTGTCGACAGGCCTCTCCTACGAGCAGTACTTC. The encoded protein is CASSLSTGLSYEQYF.

The chain combines TRBV24-1 with TRBJ2-1, with 8 positions matching TRBD2. V lost 6 bases and J lost 5; bases outside the gene matches: 11. CDR1 is KGHDR, CDR2 SFDVKD, per germline. There are 16 residues in the CDR3. CDR3 nucleotides: TGTGCCACCAGTTACCCCCCCGGGACTAGTAACAATGAGCAGTTCTTC. Its translation is CATSYPPGTSNNEQFF.

This chain links TRBV25-1 with TRBJ1-4; D remains unclear. Germline CDR1 is MGHDK and CDR2 is SYGVNS. Trimming cost V 1 base and J 3 bases, with 9 bases left between them. The CDR3 length is 15 residues. The DNA of the CDR3 is TGTGCCAGCAGTGAATTTCGGGGAGCTAATGAAAAACTGTTTTTT. Translated: CASSEFRGANEKLFF.

This clonotype was counted ten times or more. The chain has TRBV20-1 and TRBJ2-3; no reliable D call. V shed 6 bases and J shed 9 bases, with 13 bases lying between them. The CDR3 runs to 11 residues. The germline V gene encodes CDR1 DFQATT and CDR2 SNEGSKA (reference sequence). CDR3 protein: CSANDLETQYF. In DNA, the CDR3 is TGCAGTGCAAACGACTTAGAGACGCAGTATTTT.

This chain uses TRBV20-1 with TRBJ2-1; possibly TRBD2 for D (7 bases). The CDR3 is made up of 18 amino acids. Germline lookup yields CDR1 DFQATT and CDR2 SNEGSKA (reference sequence). V lost 2 bases, J lost 6 bases, and 26 bases lay in between. The CDR3 nucleotides read TGCAGTGCTAGACCCGCTTGGGGGGGGCGGGGAAACTTCAATGAGCAGTTCTTC. As protein: CSARPAWGGRGNFNEQFF.

Note on this clonotype: This sequence may be a read error, since a much larger clone differs from it by one base. The rearrangement links TRBV6-1 to TRBJ2-3; 7 bases align to TRBD2. The V and J ends lost 5 bases and 9 bases, in that order; junction bases with no gene match: 11. The CDR3 sequence is 14 residues long. Germline assignment: CDR1 MNHNS and CDR2 SASEGT. CDR3 region: CASSPGTIEQTQYF. The CDR3 DNA reads as TGTGCCAGCAGTCCCGGGACTATCGAACAGACGCAGTATTTT.

The chain employs TRBV19 and TRBJ2-3; TRBD2 might be the D (5 bases). The CDR3 totals 15 residues. Germline assignment: CDR1 LNHDA and CDR2 SQIVND (reference sequence). The V end was cut by 3 bases, the J end by 5 bases, with 15 bases between. The CDR3 coding sequence is TGTGCCAGTAGTATGAGATTTCGGGAAATAGATACGCAGTATTTT. Protein: CASSMRFREIDTQYF.

The chain couples TRBV28 to TRBJ2-1, with 8 positions matching TRBD1. Unmatched junction bases numbered 10, after V lost 5 bases and J lost 4 bases. This CDR3 comprises 16 residues. Germline V CDR1 and CDR2: MDHEN, SYDVKM. This chain's CDR3 is CASSNQGQGIYNEQFF. The CDR3, as DNA: TGTGCCAGCAGTAACCAAGGACAGGGCATATACAATGAGCAGTTCTTC.

This clonotype came up many times. V usage is TRBV19 and J usage is TRBJ1-4; D is undetermined. The germline CDR1 and CDR2 sequences are LNHDA and SQIVND (reference sequence). The CDR3 covers 14 residues. With 5 bases removed from V and 8 bases from J, the gap between germline ends came to 15 bases. CDR3 protein: CASSPTGRREKLFF. The CDR3 coding sequence is TGTGCCAGTAGTCCGACCGGGAGACGGGAAAAACTGTTTTTT.

Ten or more counts support this clonotype. The chain has TRBV20-1 and TRBJ2-3; D is tentatively TRBD1 or TRBD2 (5 bases each). Germline CDR1 reads DFQATT; CDR2 reads SNEGSKA (reference sequence). The V end was cut by 5 bases, the J end by 1 base, with 10 bases between. There are 13 residues in the CDR3. CDR3 in amino acids: CSAGQGRTDTQYF. In DNA form, the CDR3 reads TGCAGTGCTGGGCAGGGACGCACAGATACGCAGTATTTT.

As concerns this clonotype: This may come from a read error, since a much larger clone is one base off. The gene calls are TRBV27 and TRBJ2-7, with 7 bases fitting TRBD1. This CDR3 has 13 residues. In germline, CDR1 is MNHEY, CDR2 SMNVEV (reference sequence). The CDR3 spells CAGSWTGADEQYF. In DNA form, the CDR3 reads TGTGCCGGCAGTTGGACAGGCGCCGACGAGCAGTACTTC.

This clonotype was seen many times. J is TRBJ1-5 and V is TRBV12-3 or TRBV12-4; 7 positions match TRBD1. This CDR3 spans 13 amino acids. V lost 5 bases to trimming and J lost 7 bases; unmatched junction nucleotides: 5. CDR3 DNA: TGTGCCAGCAGTGAAGGGGGCGGGCAGCCCCAGCATTTT. Protein: CASSEGGGQPQHF.

This clonotype was seen many times. V gene TRBV29-1 combines with J gene TRBJ1-2; D not certain. CDR1 and CDR2 from the germline V gene are SQVTM and ANQGSEA. Trimming shortened V by 3 bases and J by 1 base, and 12 bases separated the two germline ends. The CDR3 has 14 amino acids. CDR3 loop: CSVDEAGVNYGYTF. CDR3 bases: TGCAGCGTTGATGAGGCAGGAGTTAACTATGGCTACACCTTC.